Here is one T cell receptor (beta chain) with its context. Clinical histories supplied by participants themselves formed the basis of cohort assignment. These data are taken from a study of blood T cell repertoires in COVID-19. As for the study in general: PBMCs, B-cell-depleted T cells, or T cells provided the cDNA or gDNA that made up the material.

The CDR3 extends over 16 amino acids. Germline V lookup: CDR1 KGHSH, CDR2 LQKENI. Trimming removed 3 bases from V and 0 bases from J; junction bases left unmatched: 4. Authors' analysis steps: Nucleated cell counts were estimated from reference gene primer amplification. Produced via immunoSEQ multiplex PCR; TCRdb's table is partial and in-frame only. Clone size and the V and J calls come from that table; the DNA yielded D and trimming. Among some 510,000 clones listed, over 75% were seen once. This sequence originates from a woman aged 40 to 49 who had recovered from COVID-19. V gene TRBV18 combines with J gene TRBJ2-3; 9 bases are shared with TRBD1. Sequenced: PBMCs or T cells enriched from blood (not recorded which). This CDR3 reads CASSPRTGASTDTQYF. CDR3 DNA: TGTGCCAGCTCACCGCGGACAGGGGCAAGCACAGATACGCAGTATTTT.